These T cell receptor beta chains were read from a single sample in a study of shared clonotypes between healthy human individuals. Method: immunoSEQ multiplex PCR; TCRdb's copy keeps in-frame clones and lacks some. The table has about 520,000 clones, about 78% seen once. Material for sequencing was PBMCs. These receptors came from a woman aged 40-49 years in good health. Some clones in this sample may be carry-over from other donors' samples. Each CDR3 is given with its conserved first and last residue. The order of the fields is V gene, J gene, CDR3 protein.

V: TRBV5-6
J: TRBJ2-1
CDR3: CASSLGRDRVYNNEQFF

V: TRBV2
J: TRBJ1-2
CDR3: CASRTDSNYGYTF

V: TRBV7-9
J: TRBJ2-2
CDR3: CASSSPTSGRFNTGELFF

V: TRBV27
J: TRBJ2-7
CDR3: CASSPGGGTYEQYF

V: TRBV6-5
J: TRBJ2-7
CDR3: CASSYTAYSYEQYF

V: TRBV6-1
J: TRBJ2-7
CDR3: CASRSGKTSYEQYF

V: TRBV10-3
J: TRBJ2-7
CDR3: CAISESGLASYEQYF

V: TRBV7-2
J: TRBJ2-7
CDR3: CASSLAGGPTRYEQYF

V: TRBV5-6
J: TRBJ2-3
CDR3: CASRRQGTDTQYF

V: TRBV27
J: TRBJ2-5
CDR3: CASGNRESETQYF

V: TRBV9
J: TRBJ2-1
CDR3: CASSGTGTGWDNEQFF

V: TRBV6-1
J: TRBJ1-2
CDR3: CASSLRGQGNYGYTF

V: TRBV29-1
J: TRBJ2-7
CDR3: CSVSLTGGSILRGEQYF

V: TRBV9
J: TRBJ2-2
CDR3: CASSVGGKSTGELFF

V: TRBV10-3
J: TRBJ1-2
CDR3: CAISEIGENYGYTF

V: TRBV7-7
J: TRBJ2-1
CDR3: CASSLESSSNQFF

V: TRBV10-3
J: TRBJ2-2
CDR3: CAISERLAGANTGELFF

V: TRBV15
J: TRBJ2-7
CDR3: CATSPRGYEQYF